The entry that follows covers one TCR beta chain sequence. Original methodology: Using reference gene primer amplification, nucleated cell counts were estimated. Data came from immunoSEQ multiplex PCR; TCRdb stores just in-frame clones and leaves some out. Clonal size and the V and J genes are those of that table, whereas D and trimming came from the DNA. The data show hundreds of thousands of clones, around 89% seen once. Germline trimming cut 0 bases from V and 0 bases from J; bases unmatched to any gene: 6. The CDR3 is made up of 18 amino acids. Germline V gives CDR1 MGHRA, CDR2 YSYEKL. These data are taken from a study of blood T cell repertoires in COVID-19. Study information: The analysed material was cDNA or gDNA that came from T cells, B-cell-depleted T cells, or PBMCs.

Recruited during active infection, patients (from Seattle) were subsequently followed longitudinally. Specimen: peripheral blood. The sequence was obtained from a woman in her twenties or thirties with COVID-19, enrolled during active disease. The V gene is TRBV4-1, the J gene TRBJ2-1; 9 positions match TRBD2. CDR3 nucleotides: TGCGCCAGCAGCCAAGACACTCTAGCGGGGAGCTCCTACAATGAGCAGTTCTTC. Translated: CASSQDTLAGSSYNEQFF.